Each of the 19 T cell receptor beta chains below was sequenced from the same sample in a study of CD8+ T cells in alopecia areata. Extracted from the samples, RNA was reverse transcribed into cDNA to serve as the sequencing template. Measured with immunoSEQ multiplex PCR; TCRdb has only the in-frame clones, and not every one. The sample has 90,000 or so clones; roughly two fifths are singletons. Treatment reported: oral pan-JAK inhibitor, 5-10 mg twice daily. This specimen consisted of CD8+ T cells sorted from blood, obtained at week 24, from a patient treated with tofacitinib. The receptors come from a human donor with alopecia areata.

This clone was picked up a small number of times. In DNA form, the CDR3 reads TGTGCCAGCACCTCTTCGGACGGGACTAACCACAATGAGCAGTTCTTC. Protein: CASTSSDGTNHNEQFF. This rearrangement joins TRBV2 to TRBJ2-1, with 7 bases lining up with TRBD2. J gave up 5 bases and V 7 bases, and 14 bases lay outside the gene matches. This CDR3 is 16 amino acids long. Germline loops: CDR1 SNHLY, CDR2 FYNNEI.

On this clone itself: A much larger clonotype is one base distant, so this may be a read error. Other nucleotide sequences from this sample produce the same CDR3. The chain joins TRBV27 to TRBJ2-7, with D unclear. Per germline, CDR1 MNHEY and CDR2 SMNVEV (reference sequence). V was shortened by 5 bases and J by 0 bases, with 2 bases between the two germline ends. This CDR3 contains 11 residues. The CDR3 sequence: CASSPSYEQYF. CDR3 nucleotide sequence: TGTGCCAGCAGTCCCTCCTACGAGCAGTACTTC.

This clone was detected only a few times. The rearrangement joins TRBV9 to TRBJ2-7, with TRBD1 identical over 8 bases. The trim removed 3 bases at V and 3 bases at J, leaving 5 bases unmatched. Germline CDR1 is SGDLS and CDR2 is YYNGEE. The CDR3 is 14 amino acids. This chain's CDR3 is CASSARTGLYEQYF. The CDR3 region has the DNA TGTGCCAGCAGCGCCCGGACAGGGCTCTACGAGCAGTACTTC.

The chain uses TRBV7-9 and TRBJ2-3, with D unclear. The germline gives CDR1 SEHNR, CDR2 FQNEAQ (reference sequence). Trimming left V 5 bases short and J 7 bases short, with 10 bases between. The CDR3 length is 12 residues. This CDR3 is CASSPPSNTQYF. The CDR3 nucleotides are TGTGCCAGCAGCCCCCCTTCCAATACGCAGTATTTT.

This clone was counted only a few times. CDR3 sequence (DNA): TGCAGCGCTCGCGGTCCGGGAGACTATGGCTACACCTTC. It translates to CSARGPGDYGYTF. The chain employs TRBV29-1 and TRBJ1-2; D is unresolved. Germline CDR1 reads SQVTM; CDR2 reads ANQGSEA. There are 13 residues in the CDR3. V was pared by 7 bases and J by 3 bases, with 15 bases between.

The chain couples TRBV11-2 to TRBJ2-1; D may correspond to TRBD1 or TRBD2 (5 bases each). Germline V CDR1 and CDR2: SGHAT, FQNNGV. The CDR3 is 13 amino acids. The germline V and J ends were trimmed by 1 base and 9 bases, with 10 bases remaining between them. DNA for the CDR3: TGTGCCAGCAGCTTAGGGATTGGGGGTGAGCAGTTCTTC. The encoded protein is CASSLGIGGEQFF.

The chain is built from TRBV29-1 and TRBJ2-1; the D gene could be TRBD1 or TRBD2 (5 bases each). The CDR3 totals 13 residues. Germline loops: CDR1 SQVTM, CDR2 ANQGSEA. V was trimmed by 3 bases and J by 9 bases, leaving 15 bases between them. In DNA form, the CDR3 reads TGCAGCGTTGATGGGACCCCGGTAGGTGAGCAGTTCTTC. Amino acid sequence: CSVDGTPVGEQFF.

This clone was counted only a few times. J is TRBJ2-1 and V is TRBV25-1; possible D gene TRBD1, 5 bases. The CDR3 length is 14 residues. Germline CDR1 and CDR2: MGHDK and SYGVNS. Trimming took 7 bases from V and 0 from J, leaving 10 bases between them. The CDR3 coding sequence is TGTGCCAGCACCCTCCAGGGCTCCTACAATGAGCAGTTCTTC. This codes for CASTLQGSYNEQFF.

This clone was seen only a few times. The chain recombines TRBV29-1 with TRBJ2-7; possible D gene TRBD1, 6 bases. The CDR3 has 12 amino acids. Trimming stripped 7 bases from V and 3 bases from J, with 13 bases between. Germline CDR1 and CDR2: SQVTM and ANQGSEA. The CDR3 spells CSARDTDYEQYF. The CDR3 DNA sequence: TGCAGCGCCCGGGACACAGACTACGAGCAGTACTTC.

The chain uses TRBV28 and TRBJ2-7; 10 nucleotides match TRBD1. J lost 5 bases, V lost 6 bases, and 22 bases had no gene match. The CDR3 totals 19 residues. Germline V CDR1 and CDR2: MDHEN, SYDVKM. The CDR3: CASSSRGLSVGQGTHEQYF. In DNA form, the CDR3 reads TGTGCCAGCAGCTCCCGTGGGTTGTCAGTGGGACAGGGGACCCACGAGCAGTACTTC. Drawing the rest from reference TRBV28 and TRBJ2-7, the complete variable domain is DVKVTQSSRYLVKRTGEKVFLECVQDMDHENMFWYRQDPGLGLRLIYFSYDVKMKEKGDIPEGYSVSREKKERFSLILESASTNQTSMYLCASSSRGLSVGQGTHEQYFGPGTRLTVT.

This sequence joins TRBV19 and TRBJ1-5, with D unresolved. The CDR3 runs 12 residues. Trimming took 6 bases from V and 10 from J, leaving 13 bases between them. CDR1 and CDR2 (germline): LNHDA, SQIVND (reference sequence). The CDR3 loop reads CASRRRADPQHF. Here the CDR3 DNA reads TGTGCCAGTAGACGACGGGCAGACCCCCAGCATTTT. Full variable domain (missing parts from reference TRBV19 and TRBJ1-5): DGGITQSPKYLFRKEGQNVTLSCEQNLNHDAMYWYRQDPGQGLRLIYYSQIVNDFQKGDIAEGYSVSREKKESFPLTVTSAQKNPTAFYLCASRRRADPQHFGDGTRLSIL.

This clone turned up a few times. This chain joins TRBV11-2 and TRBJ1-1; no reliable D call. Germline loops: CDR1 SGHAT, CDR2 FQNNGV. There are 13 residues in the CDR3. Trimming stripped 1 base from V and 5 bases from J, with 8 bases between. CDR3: CASSLGTGTEAFF. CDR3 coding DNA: TGTGCCAGCAGCTTAGGGACGGGGACTGAAGCTTTCTTT.

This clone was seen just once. The CDR3 loop is CASSQLPGLAGETNEQYF. DNA of the CDR3: TGCGCCAGCAGCCAACTCCCGGGACTAGCGGGAGAAACTAACGAGCAGTACTTC. V gene TRBV4-1 combines with J gene TRBJ2-7; 14 bases line up with TRBD2. The CDR3 is made up of 18 amino acids. CDR1 is MGHRA and CDR2 is YSYEKL in the germline V gene. V gave up 2 bases and J gave up 5 bases; unmatched junction bases: 11.

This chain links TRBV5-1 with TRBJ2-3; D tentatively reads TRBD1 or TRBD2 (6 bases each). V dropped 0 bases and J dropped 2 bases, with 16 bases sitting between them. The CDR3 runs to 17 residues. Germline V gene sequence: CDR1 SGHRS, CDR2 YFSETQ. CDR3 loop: CASSLEGNGGLTDTQYF. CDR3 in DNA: TGCGCCAGCAGCTTGGAAGGAAATGGGGGGCTCACAGATACGCAGTATTTT.

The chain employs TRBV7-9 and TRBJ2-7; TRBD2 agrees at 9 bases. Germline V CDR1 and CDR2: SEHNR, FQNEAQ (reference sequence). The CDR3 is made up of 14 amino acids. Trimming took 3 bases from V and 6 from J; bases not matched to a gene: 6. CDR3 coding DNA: TGTGCCAGCAGCTTCGGTAGCGGGAGAGGCGAGCAGTACTTC. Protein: CASSFGSGRGEQYF. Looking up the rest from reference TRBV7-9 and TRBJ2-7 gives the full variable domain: DTGVSQNPRHKITKRGQNVTFRCDPISEHNRLYWYRQTLGQGPEFLTYFQNEAQLEKSRLLSDRFSAERPKGSFSTLEIQRTEQGDSAMYLCASSFGSGRGEQYFGPGTRLTVT.

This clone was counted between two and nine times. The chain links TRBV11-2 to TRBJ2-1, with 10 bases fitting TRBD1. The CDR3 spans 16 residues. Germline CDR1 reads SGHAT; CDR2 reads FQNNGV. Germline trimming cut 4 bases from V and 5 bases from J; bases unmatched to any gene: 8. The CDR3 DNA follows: TGTGCCAGCAGCTCTATAGACAGGGGGCTGGACAATGAGCAGTTCTTC. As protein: CASSSIDRGLDNEQFF.

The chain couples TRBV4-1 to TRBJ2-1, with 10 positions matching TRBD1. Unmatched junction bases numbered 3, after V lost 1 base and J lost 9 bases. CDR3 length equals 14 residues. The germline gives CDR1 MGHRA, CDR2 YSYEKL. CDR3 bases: TGCGCCAGCAGCCAAGGGACAGGGGGTACTGAGCAGTTCTTC. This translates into CASSQGTGGTEQFF.

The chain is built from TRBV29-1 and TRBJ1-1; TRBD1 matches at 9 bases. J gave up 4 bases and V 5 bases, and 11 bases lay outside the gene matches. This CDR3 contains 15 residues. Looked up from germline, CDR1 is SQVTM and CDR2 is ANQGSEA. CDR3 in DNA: TGCAGCGTTTTTGGACAGGGGATTGGGATCACTGAAGCTTTCTTT. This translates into CSVFGQGIGITEAFF.

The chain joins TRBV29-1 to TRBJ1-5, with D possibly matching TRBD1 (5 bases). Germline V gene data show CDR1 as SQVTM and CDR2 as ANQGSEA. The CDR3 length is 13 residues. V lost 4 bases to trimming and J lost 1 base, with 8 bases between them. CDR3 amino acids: CSVVGDSNQPQHF. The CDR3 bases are TGCAGCGTTGTAGGGGACAGCAATCAGCCCCAGCATTTT.